The source of this T cell receptor (beta chain) is a study of T cells in Graves' hyperthyroidism and ophthalmopathy. Study results and limitations: Using 13 V-J features, a model discriminated ophthalmopathy from stable hyperthyroidism. Blood also carried most thyroid clonotypes expanded above 0.001.

Losses at the gene ends were 8 bases for V and 4 bases for J; bases not matched to a gene: 8. This CDR3 has 14 residues. The germline V gene encodes CDR1 MNHNS and CDR2 SASEGT. This clonotype was detected many times. What it recognizes is unknown. The patients, who ranged from 18 to 65 in age, presented with newly diagnosed hyperthyroidism lasting under 2 months. Each 10 ml fresh peripheral blood draw supplied the PBMCs. From RNA transcripts, TCR beta CDR3 regions were amplified. A first-round RT-PCR of the TCR CDR3 used the HTBI primer set. TCRdb ran MiXCR on the multiplex PCR reads and lists one entry per CDR3 protein. The sample lists hundreds of thousands of distinct CDR3 sequences; approximately 15% were seen once.

The sample comprised blood. This TCR came from a woman aged 18-30 years with Graves' hyperthyroidism. The chain uses TRBV6-1 and TRBJ1-1; TRBD1 matches 9 bases. CDR3 in amino acids: CASDLTGGGTEAFF. Written as DNA, the CDR3 is TGTGCCAGCGACCTGACAGGGGGGGGCACTGAAGCTTTCTTT.